What follows are 10 T cell receptor beta chains derived from one specimen sequenced in a study of cytomegalovirus exposure and HLA in healthy donors. The PCR contained 60 Vbeta and 13 Jbeta primers. Libraries were prepared by immunoSEQ multiplex PCR; TCRdb keeps only in-frame clonotypes and omits some of them. The table shows 200,000 to 250,000 clones, with over 75% occurring only once. The sequenced sample consisted of PBMCs. These receptors all stem from a man aged 18 to 29 in good health and CMV-seronegative.

V gene TRBV18 combines with J gene TRBJ2-2, with D tentatively TRBD1 (6 bases). The CDR3 totals 17 residues. V was shortened by 1 base and J by 1 base, with 13 bases between the two germline ends. The germline gives CDR1 KGHSH, CDR2 LQKENI. This CDR3 is CASSPRSSGVNTGELFF. In DNA, the CDR3 is TGTGCCAGCTCACCACGTTCTTCAGGGGTGAACACCGGGGAGCTGTTTTTT.

The gene calls are TRBV28 and TRBJ2-7; TRBD1 agrees at 9 bases. There are 17 residues in the CDR3. The germline CDR1 and CDR2 sequences are MDHEN and SYDVKM. Trimming cost V 6 bases and J 0 bases; bases outside gene matches: 12. CDR3 sequence reads: CASRSSRTGALSYEQYF. CDR3 coding DNA: TGTGCCAGCAGGTCCTCCAGGACAGGGGCCCTCTCCTACGAGCAGTACTTC.

The chain has TRBV14 and TRBJ2-1, with 7 bases aligning to TRBD1. From germline, CDR1 is SGHDN and CDR2 FVKESK. Losses at the gene ends were 1 base for V and 0 bases for J; bases not matched to a gene: 9. The CDR3 spans 18 residues. CDR3 in DNA: TGTGCCAGCAGCCAAGGCCCCAGGGGGTTCCCCTCCTACAATGAGCAGTTCTTC. This gives the protein CASSQGPRGFPSYNEQFF.

This chain uses TRBV5-4 with TRBJ2-1; 10 bases are shared with TRBD2. This CDR3 spans 18 amino acids. V trimming: 4 bases; J trimming: 1 base; junction bases outside the gene matches: 11. From germline, CDR1 is SGHNT and CDR2 YYREEE (reference sequence). CDR3 bases: TGTGCCAGCAGCCCTGGGGGTAGCGGGAGGCTATCCTACAATGAGCAGTTCTTC. It translates to CASSPGGSGRLSYNEQFF.

This rearrangement joins TRBV27 to TRBJ2-1, with 7 nucleotides matching TRBD2. CDR1 is MNHEY, CDR2 SMNVEV, per germline (reference sequence). There are 13 residues in the CDR3. Unmatched junction bases numbered 8, after V lost 6 bases and J lost 9 bases. CDR3 sequence: CASRVGGSGEQFF. CDR3 DNA sequence: TGTGCCAGCAGGGTAGGCGGGAGCGGTGAGCAGTTCTTC.

This sequence joins TRBV28 and TRBJ2-1; D gene uncertain. CDR3 length equals 12 residues. Between the trimmed V and J ends, which lost 5 bases and 6 bases, there was a span of 8 bases. Germline CDR1 reads MDHEN; CDR2 reads SYDVKM. CDR3 residues: CASSLPFNEQFF. The CDR3 region has the DNA TGTGCCAGCAGTCTTCCTTTCAATGAGCAGTTCTTC.

V is TRBV30 and J is TRBJ1-1, with D perhaps matching TRBD1 (6 bases). Germline loops: CDR1 GTSNPN, CDR2 SVGIG (reference sequence). This CDR3 region has 12 residues. V lost 7 bases, J lost 14 bases, and 23 bases lay in between. CDR3 region: CALSRGYTEVFF. CDR3 bases: TGTGCCTTGAGCAGGGGATACACTGAAGTCTTCTTT.

The V call is TRBV27, the J call TRBJ1-2, with TRBD1 matching 9 bases. There are 18 residues in the CDR3. V shed 3 bases, J shed 6 bases, and the junction held 17 bases outside the gene matches. CDR1 MNHEY and CDR2 SMNVEV come from the germline V gene (reference sequence). The CDR3 DNA sequence: TGTGCCAGCAGTTTGGGACAGGGTATCGGTGTGCGGGCGAATGGCTACACCTTC. Encoded protein: CASSLGQGIGVRANGYTF.

This clone is a singleton in its sample. The chain joins TRBV6-5 to TRBJ2-2, with D possibly being TRBD2 (6 bases). The CDR3 totals 15 residues. The germline gives CDR1 MNHEY, CDR2 SVGAGI. V was shortened by 5 bases and J by 0 bases, with 10 bases between the two germline ends. In DNA form, the CDR3 reads TGTGCCAGCAGTCGCTGGGGGGCGAACACCGGGGAGCTGTTTTTT. Its translation: CASSRWGANTGELFF.

V gene TRBV6-6 combines with J gene TRBJ1-5; 7 bases match TRBD1. The CDR3 loop spans 15 amino acids. Germline V CDR1 and CDR2: MNHNY, SVGAGI (reference sequence). The V and J ends lost 4 bases and 3 bases, in that order; junction bases with no gene match: 6. CDR3 in DNA: TGTGCCAGCAGTTCCCCAGGGGGACTCAATCAGCCCCAGCATTTT. Residues: CASSSPGGLNQPQHF.